A selection of T cell receptor beta chains follows, all from one sample in a study of T cells expressing NK-cell markers. TCRdb derives one entry per CDR3 protein from the 5' RACE reads, leaving out DNA. The sample totals under 35,000 distinct CDR3 sequences. The specimen was blood T cells: a sorted CD56 or NKG2C T cell subset, CD4+ or CD8+ T cells, or bulk PBMC T cells (not recorded which). These receptors were collected from a woman aged 18 to 75 in good health. The CDR3 runs from the conserved cysteine through the conserved F or W.

>TRBV6-2/TRBV6-3|TRBJ2-1
CASSSGQESNEQFF
>TRBV2|TRBJ1-4
CATRGSANEKLFF
>TRBV13|TRBJ1-1
CASRSTGGTEAFF
>TRBV12-3/TRBV12-4|TRBJ2-7
CASSLRAEAYEQYF
>TRBV19|TRBJ2-1
CASAGGPKQFF
>TRBV20-1|TRBJ2-3
CSVGGGQPDTQYF
>TRBV9|TRBJ2-1
CASSVNPGREVNNEQFF
>TRBV7-9|TRBJ2-1
CASKKWGGGDHNEQFF
>TRBV10-3|TRBJ1-5
CAISEASNQPQHF
>TRBV5-1|TRBJ2-5
CASRRENQETQYF
>TRBV21-1|TRBJ2-7
CASSKVGPSGLSYEQYF
>TRBV4-2|TRBJ2-1
CASSQDQEGGWGRNEQFF
>TRBV6-5|TRBJ1-4
CASSYSLGLFEKLFF
>TRBV20-1|TRBJ1-1
CSATIPGQENTEAFF
>TRBV27|TRBJ2-1
CASSLFWTSGSYNEQFF
>TRBV7-9|TRBJ2-7
CASSLGLAGESSYEQYF
>TRBV4-1|TRBJ2-7
CASSQDQNSWYEQYF
>TRBV5-1|TRBJ1-1
CASRKVVRDPGGTEAFF
>TRBV9|TRBJ2-2
CASSVGGELFF
>TRBV27|TRBJ2-3
CASSPGTGGPDTQYF
>TRBV9|TRBJ2-1
CASSKFGTPAPYNEQFF
>TRBV9|TRBJ1-1
CASSVGGELRWAEAFF
>TRBV13|TRBJ2-3
CASSPSTDTQYF
>TRBV7-9|TRBJ1-2
CASSLGVHLGYTF
>TRBV7-2|TRBJ2-1
CASSFNRVERVLGEQFF
>TRBV5-6|TRBJ2-7
CASSFFLAETYEQYF
>TRBV4-1|TRBJ2-7
CASSQIGGYEQYF
>TRBV5-5|TRBJ2-7
CASSQAAGVGSYEQYF
>TRBV10-2|TRBJ1-5
CASRQGNSNQPQHF
>TRBV12-3/TRBV12-4|TRBJ2-1
CASSLGGGNEQFF
>TRBV20-1|TRBJ2-7
CSASAGTSGRHEQYF
>TRBV9|TRBJ2-1
CASSVEVSEYNEQFF
>TRBV13|TRBJ2-7
CASSPDGLAGVDEQYF
>TRBV9|TRBJ2-5
CASSVGAGLQETQYF
>TRBV7-9|TRBJ1-3
CASSPWTGGSGNTIYF
>TRBV7-8|TRBJ1-6
CASSLEILTNSPLHF
>TRBV28|TRBJ1-1
CASSFSVEVGRANTEAFF
>TRBV7-3|TRBJ2-1
CASSLNFAPYNEQFF
>TRBV27|TRBJ1-1
CASSTGVAEAFF
>TRBV27|TRBJ2-2
CASGAYLNTGELFF
>TRBV4-1|TRBJ1-2
CASSQDGYSLNYGYTF
>TRBV6-2/TRBV6-3|TRBJ2-3
CASSPGPEVDTQYF
>TRBV5-5|TRBJ2-1
CASSIAGTTYNEQFF
>TRBV5-1|TRBJ2-1
CASRHEEKQHNEQFF
>TRBV11-2|TRBJ2-1
CASSLEAPKVEFF
>TRBV29-1|TRBJ2-3
CSVRLAGDGNTQYF
>TRBV11-1|TRBJ2-6
CASSPRTGVRPGANVLTF
>TRBV5-1|TRBJ2-1
CASRLPGSLNEQFF
>TRBV27|TRBJ2-3
CASSLETGAADTQYF
>TRBV24-1|TRBJ1-2
CATSDSKQGYGYTF
>TRBV9|TRBJ2-1
CASSVVGGGRDSFLLSYNEQFF